One TCR beta chain is described in this entry. Its antigen is not yet known. Base qualities are not recorded, but no much larger clone differs from it by a single base. Looking up the germline V gene yields CDR1 SNHLY and CDR2 FYNNEI. Including the terminal cysteine and phenylalanine, the CDR3 comprises 14 residues. The sequence is cut down to CDR3 DNA, 42 bases in frame from base 1. V was cut back by 3 bases and J by 5 bases, leaving a gap of 13 bases between them. These data are taken from a study of T-cell memory formation after mild COVID-19 (dated by TCRdb to the early 2020s). In the study overall: TCR sequence clusters from the two donors were found to be largely donor specific. Two young, previously healthy adult volunteers made up the cohort, one male and one female. In two donors, T-cell clones that expanded and contracted after mild COVID-19 were tracked by sequencing TCRalpha and TCRbeta repertoires over time.

Data came from an Illumina NovaSeq 6000. TCRalpha and TCRbeta cDNA libraries were constructed by 5'RACE with constant-segment primers, with sample barcodes and unique molecular identifiers being introduced. Trizol reagent was used to extract RNA from every sample. The libraries were amplified in two PCR steps, and the second step added a second sample barcode and Illumina TruSeq adapters. Sequencing of the libraries was done on an Illumina NovaSeq, producing 2 x 150 bp paired-end reads. The published analysis was carried out like this. With migec v1.2.7, reads were demultiplexed and then collapsed into UMI-guided consensus sequences. Using mixcr v2.1.11, UMI consensuses were aligned to TRA and TRB V and J templates and then assembled into clonotypes. Clonotypes were classified as expanded or contracted when called significant by both edgeR and NoisET, with noise models trained on biological replicates. For edgeR calls, the thresholds were a false discovery rate-adjusted p below 0.01 and a log2 fold-change of 1. As an exploratory analysis of dynamics, max-normalized trajectories of the 1000 most abundant clonotypes were examined with PCA combined with hierarchical clustering. Each responding clone was given a CD4 or CD8 phenotype based on the CD4+ and CD8+ repertoires, which had been sequenced separately. In-frame beta chains were kept once TCRdb had trimmed the public reads at Q25 with fastp and called clones with MiXCR. Identical CDR3 protein sequences are pooled into one entry, listed with their most common genes and DNA. TCRdb, not the original authors, processed these V and J calls. The sample yields about 180,000 distinct CDR3 sequences; approximately 17% were counted once. The ten top clones hold roughly 3.9% of the sample.

Findings and caveats that apply to the study as a whole: Whether the second-wave clones peaking on day 37 were SARS-CoV-2 specific was not confirmed. Balanced CD4/CD8 phenotypes were observed for clones contracting from day 15 to 85, whereas a bias towards CD4+ was observed for a second wave of clones expanding from day 15 to 37. Contracting CD4+ clones were found mainly in CM and EM memory subsets, while CD8+ clones were enriched in EMRA. Only a couple of mild cases were covered by the study, and larger cohorts that include severe cases with pre-infection samples were considered necessary. Some responding clones were detected in pre-infection memory, suggesting pre-existing cross-reactive memory T cells joined the SARS-CoV-2 response.

PBMCs were isolated by Ficoll-Paque density gradient centrifugation. The rearranged segments are TRBV2 and TRBJ1-1, with a weak D call of TRBD1 (5 bases match). The sample was PBMCs or a T cell subset sorted from them (not recorded which). The source of this sequence is a man aged 18 to 35 who had mild COVID-19 (a few samples of this study predate the infection). The sample titles of this study are shuffled in the database, so cell type and time point are left out; the donor was told from shared clones. The DNA sequence reads TGTGCCAGCAGTGACTCAGGGCGGAAGACTGAAGCTTTCTTT. Translated, it reads CASSDSGRKTEAFF.